A single sample gave rise to the 19 T cell receptor beta chains below, sequenced in a study of cytomegalovirus exposure and HLA in healthy donors. Both 60 Vbeta primers and 13 Jbeta primers went into the PCR. The table came from immunoSEQ multiplex PCR; TCRdb's copy has only in-frame clones and leaves some out. This sample has over 150,000 clones, with approximately 76% found just once. The sequencing sample was made of PBMCs. Receptor source: a man aged 60 to 75 in good health and CMV-seronegative.

The genes are TRBV9 and TRBJ2-3, with 8 bases lining up with TRBD1. CDR3 size: 15 residues. Per the germline V gene, CDR1 is SGDLS and CDR2 is YYNGEE. The junction had 8 bases not matched to a gene; V was cut back by 3 bases and J by 5 bases. Here the CDR3 DNA reads TGTGCCAGCAGCGCAGATCAGGGGGCCATAGATACGCAGTATTTT. The encoded protein is CASSADQGAIDTQYF. Filled out from reference TRBV9 and TRBJ2-3, the complete variable domain reads DSGVTQTPKHLITATGQRVTLRCSPRSGDLSVYWYQQSLDQGLQFLIQYYNGEERAKGNILERFSAQQFPDLHSELNLSSLELGDSALYFCASSADQGAIDTQYFGPGTRLTVL.

This clone was observed a few times. The CDR3 DNA is TGTGCCAGAAGCTGCGGGCCGTACGGAGGCTACGAGCAGTACTTC. Translation: CARSCGPYGGYEQYF. V is TRBV5-3 and J is TRBJ2-7, with D tentatively TRBD2 (5 bases). TRBV5-3 is filed as an ORF, its function uncertain. V lost 3 bases, J lost 3 bases, and 16 bases lay in between. CDR3 size: 15 residues.

In its sample, this clone was seen once. The chain carries TRBV7-9 and TRBJ2-3; D might be TRBD1 (6 bases). Trimming stripped 1 base from V and 3 bases from J, with 8 bases between. The CDR3 runs to 14 residues. CDR1 SEHNR and CDR2 FQNEAQ come from the germline V gene (reference sequence). The chain's CDR3 is CASSLGRGTDTQYF. The DNA of the CDR3 is TGTGCCAGCAGCTTAGGTAGGGGGACAGATACGCAGTATTTT.

This clone has a handful of counts. V usage is TRBV4-3 and J usage is TRBJ1-2; maybe TRBD1 (5 bases). Germline CDR1 reads LGHNA; CDR2 reads YSLEER. V lost 0 bases, J lost 6 bases, and 14 bases lay in between. The CDR3 sequence is 15 residues long. CDR3 sequence (DNA): TGCGCCAGCAGCCAAGATTGGGCAGGGAAGGATGGCTACACCTTC. It encodes CASSQDWAGKDGYTF.

This clone was seen only a few times. The DNA for the CDR3 is TGTGCCAGCAGCGCGCGACAGGGGGCACTCGATGAGCAGTTCTTC. It specifies CASSARQGALDEQFF. The genes are TRBV9 and TRBJ2-1, with 10 bases that match TRBD1. This CDR3 has 15 amino acids. The germline gives CDR1 SGDLS, CDR2 YYNGEE. V dropped 3 bases and J dropped 8; count of bases not matched to a gene: 8.

The chain joins TRBV27 to TRBJ1-4, with D uncertain. The germline gives CDR1 MNHEY, CDR2 SMNVEV (reference sequence). The CDR3 covers 15 residues. V was pared by 7 bases and J by 8 bases, with 20 bases between. CDR3 sequence (DNA): TGTGCCAGCACTATAAGGGCCAGCGGTGGGGAAAAACTGTTTTTT. Translation: CASTIRASGGEKLFF.

The gene calls are TRBV19 and TRBJ1-5; maybe TRBD1 (6 bases). The germline V gene encodes CDR1 LNHDA and CDR2 SQIVND (reference sequence). This CDR3 comprises 15 residues. Trimming left V 2 bases short and J 4 bases short, with 12 bases between. CDR3 coding DNA: TGTGCCAGTAGTATATGGGGGCGACGGAATCAGCCCCAGCATTTT. Protein sequence: CASSIWGRRNQPQHF. Filled out from reference TRBV19 and TRBJ1-5, the complete variable domain reads DGGITQSPKYLFRKEGQNVTLSCEQNLNHDAMYWYRQDPGQGLRLIYYSQIVNDFQKGDIAEGYSVSREKKESFPLTVTSAQKNPTAFYLCASSIWGRRNQPQHFGDGTRLSIL.

The chain uses TRBV20-1 and TRBJ1-1; D not certain. V lost 0 bases, J lost 7 bases, and 6 bases lay in between. Germline V CDR1 and CDR2: DFQATT, SNEGSKA (reference sequence). This CDR3 comprises 11 residues. CDR3 DNA: TGCAGTGCTAGAGAGGACTATGAAGCTTTCTTT. As protein: CSAREDYEAFF.

The chain recombines TRBV11-3 with TRBJ2-3; maybe TRBD2 (6 bases). The CDR3 extends over 12 amino acids. In germline, CDR1 is SGHNT, CDR2 YENEEA. V lost 5 bases and J 6 bases, leaving 9 bases between the germline ends. Written as DNA, the CDR3 is TGTGCCAGCAGCCCGGGGGTTGATACGCAGTATTTT. Protein sequence: CASSPGVDTQYF.

V usage is TRBV7-3 and J usage is TRBJ1-1, with TRBD1 as a possible D gene (6 bases). This CDR3 region has 16 residues. V was clipped by 2 bases and J by 0 bases, with 13 bases between them. Germline V gene data show CDR1 as SGHTA and CDR2 as FQGTGA. The CDR3 reads CASSLAGGRMNTEAFF. CDR3 DNA: TGTGCCAGCAGCTTAGCCGGGGGGCGGATGAACACTGAAGCTTTCTTT.

This chain links TRBV11-3 with TRBJ2-1; 11 positions match TRBD1. V shed 5 bases, J shed 4 bases, and the junction held 7 bases outside the gene matches. The germline V gene encodes CDR1 SGHNT and CDR2 YENEEA. The CDR3 spans 16 residues. The CDR3 loop reads CASSALGTGGYNEQFF. CDR3 nucleotides: TGTGCCAGCAGCGCCTTAGGGACAGGGGGGTACAATGAGCAGTTCTTC.

The chain is built from TRBV10-1 and TRBJ2-7; 10 bases map to TRBD1. Losses at the gene ends were 2 bases for V and 2 bases for J; bases not matched to a gene: 9. Germline CDR1 reads WNHNN; CDR2 reads SYGVQD (reference sequence). The length of the CDR3 is 17 residues. Here the CDR3 DNA reads TGCGCCAGCAGTGAGGGTGGGACGGGACAGGGGACCTACGAGCAGTACTTC. Encoded protein: CASSEGGTGQGTYEQYF.

This rearrangement joins TRBV7-9 to TRBJ1-3, with 8 bases identical to TRBD1. The junction had 3 bases not matched to a gene; V was cut back by 6 bases and J by 2 bases. This CDR3 is 14 amino acids long. Germline-derived CDR1 and CDR2 are SEHNR and FQNEAQ (reference sequence). The CDR3 nucleotides are TGTGCCAGCAGGACGGACAGGGCTGGAAACACCATATATTTT. Residues: CASRTDRAGNTIYF.

This clone has just a few counts. The chain recombines TRBV19 with TRBJ1-2; D gene ambiguous. The CDR3 covers 14 residues. The V end was cut by 7 bases, the J end by 2 bases, with 14 bases between. CDR1 is LNHDA and CDR2 is SQIVND in the germline V gene (reference sequence). CDR3 sequence reads: CASTGEEGNYGYTF. The DNA for the CDR3 is TGTGCCAGTACCGGGGAGGAGGGCAACTATGGCTACACCTTC.

The chain couples TRBV9 to TRBJ2-1, with 7 bases that match TRBD1. This CDR3 is built from 15 residues. Trimming at V came to 0 bases and at J to 6 bases, leaving 6 bases not matched to a gene. Germline-derived CDR1 and CDR2 are SGDLS and YYNGEE. The CDR3 region is CASSVEGGSGNEQFF. The CDR3, as DNA: TGTGCCAGCAGCGTAGAAGGGGGCTCAGGCAATGAGCAGTTCTTC.

The V call is TRBV11-2, the J call TRBJ1-4; the match to TRBD1 covers 9 bases. Germline values: CDR1 SGHAT, CDR2 FQNNGV. The CDR3 extends over 15 amino acids. Trimming removed 5 bases from V and 0 bases from J; junction bases left unmatched: 1. CDR3 region: CASSRQGATNEKLFF. CDR3 nucleotide sequence: TGTGCCAGCAGCCGACAGGGGGCAACTAATGAAAAACTGTTTTTT. Together with reference TRBV11-2 and TRBJ1-4, the CDR3 gives the full variable domain: EAGVAQSPRYKIIEKRQSVAFWCNPISGHATLYWYQQILGQGPKLLIQFQNNGVVDDSQLPKDRFSAERLKGVDSTLKIQPAKLEDSAVYLCASSRQGATNEKLFFGSGTQLSVL.

CDR3 loop: CASSKVYPRGTGELFF. For the CDR3, the DNA is TGTGCCAGCAGCAAAGTATACCCGAGAGGGACCGGGGAGCTGTTTTTT. The rearrangement joins TRBV21-1 to TRBJ2-2; TRBD2, the table's D call, lacks a check against the DNA. TRBV21-1 is recorded as a pseudogene. CDR3 length: 16 residues.

The gene calls are TRBV7-6 and TRBJ1-6, with unresolved D. Trimming removed 1 base at V and 3 bases at J, with 7 bases between. Germline CDR1 is SGHVS and CDR2 is FNYEAQ. The length of the CDR3 is 15 residues. The CDR3 region has the DNA TGTGCCAGCAGCTTAGGCAGAAACTATAATTCACCCCTCCACTTT. Amino acids: CASSLGRNYNSPLHF. Looking up the rest from reference TRBV7-6 and TRBJ1-6 gives the full variable domain: GAGVSQSPRYKVTKRGQDVALRCDPISGHVSLYWYRQALGQGPEFLTYFNYEAQQDKSGLPNDRFSAERPEGSISTLTIQRTEQRDSAMYRCASSLGRNYNSPLHFGNGTRLTVT.

This chain links TRBV6-5 with TRBJ2-1, with 11 bases that match TRBD2. The V gene end was trimmed by 4 bases and the J gene end by 4 bases; junction bases not matched to a gene: 6. Germline lookup yields CDR1 MNHEY and CDR2 SVGAGI. The CDR3 extends over 16 amino acids. The CDR3 DNA is TGTGCCAGCAGTTCCCCTAGCGGGAGGAGTTACAATGAGCAGTTCTTC. Amino acids: CASSSPSGRSYNEQFF.